This record looks at one T cell receptor beta chain sequence and its context. Its antigen is unknown. The immunoSEQ assay was version 4, run in survey mode. Only in-frame clones appear in the TCRdb table, and some are missing; sequencing was by immunoSEQ multiplex PCR. The sample gives about 45,000 clones, 90% of which show up once; about 3.5% is in the top ten. The data were obtained in a study of persistence of HIV-infected CD4 T cells. Cells were stimulated nonspecifically with anti-CD3/anti-CD28 magnetic beads. CD4+ T cells upregulating both CD40 ligand and CD69 were sorted as responding cells. The germline CDR1 and CDR2 sequences are SGHDT and YYEEEE. CDR3 length equals 15 residues. V lost 4 bases and J lost 6; bases outside the gene matches: 9.

Sequences were derived from CD4+ T cells sorted from PBMCs after approximately 19-hour stimulation, sampled from a patient who received antiretroviral therapy. The sequence came from an adult woman with HIV who was CMV-seropositive. The chain uses TRBV5-6 and TRBJ1-2, with 10 bases identical to TRBD1. As DNA, the CDR3 is TGTGCCAGCAGCCTAACCGGGACAGGGGTGGATGGCTACACCTTC. This codes for CASSLTGTGVDGYTF. The variable domain in full, with the rest retrieved from reference TRBV5-6 and TRBJ1-2, is DAGVTQSPTHLIKTRGQQVTLRCSPKSGHDTVSWYQQALGQGPQFIFQYYEEEERQRGNFPDRFSGHQFPNYSSELNVNALLLGDSALYLCASSLTGTGVDGYTFGSGTRLTVV.